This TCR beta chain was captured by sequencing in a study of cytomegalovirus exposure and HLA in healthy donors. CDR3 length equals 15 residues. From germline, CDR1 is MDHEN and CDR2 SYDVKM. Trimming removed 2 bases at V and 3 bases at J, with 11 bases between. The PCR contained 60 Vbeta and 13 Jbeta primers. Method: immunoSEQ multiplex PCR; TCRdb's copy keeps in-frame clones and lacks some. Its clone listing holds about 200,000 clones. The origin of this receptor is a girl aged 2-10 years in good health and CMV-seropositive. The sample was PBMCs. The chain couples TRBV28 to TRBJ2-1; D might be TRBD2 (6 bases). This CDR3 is CASSLRLVRYNEQFF. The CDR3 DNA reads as TGTGCCAGCAGTTTACGACTAGTGCGCTACAATGAGCAGTTCTTC.